The 31 T cell receptor beta chains reported below all come from one sample, sequenced in a study of beta chain features in type 1 diabetes (dated by TCRdb to the late 2010s). The library was produced with the immunoSEQ multiplex PCR assay. The entire isolated RNA was reverse transcribed using the High Capacity cDNA Reverse Transcription Kit, and thus expressed TCRB transcripts were sequenced. Sourced from immuneACCESS, this table was stored by TCRdb with only in-frame sequences that have V and J called. A share of the clones is absent; for the studies checked, an unresolved V gene accounts for under half, and the remainder has no known explanation. This sample gives around 100,000 clones in total; roughly 28% of them show up just once. The ten largest clones represent 0.53% of the sample. Their recognized antigens are unknown. Broad study findings and their caveats: In all four CD4+ subsets, TCRB CDR3 length was moderately but significantly shorter in type 1 diabetes patients.

Sequencing used central memory CD4+ T cells from blood. These TCRs come from a woman aged 18-29 years with type 1 diabetes.

This clone was observed a handful of times. The chain links TRBV5-6 to TRBJ2-5; TRBD1 is a possible D gene (5 bases). This CDR3 contains 16 residues. The V gene's germline CDR1 is SGHDT and CDR2 YYEEEE. V gave up 5 bases and J gave up 1 base, with 18 bases separating them. The CDR3 nucleotides are TGTGCCAGCAGTGAGGTAGGGGTAACCCTCCAAGAGACCCAGTACTTC. Translation: CASSEVGVTLQETQYF. Supplemented by reference TRBV5-6 and TRBJ2-5, the full variable domain reads DAGVTQSPTHLIKTRGQQVTLRCSPKSGHDTVSWYQQALGQGPQFIFQYYEEEERQRGNFPDRFSGHQFPNYSSELNVNALLLGDSALYLCASSEVGVTLQETQYFGPGTRLLVL.

This clone was seen a few times. The rearrangement uses TRBV6-1 and TRBJ1-1; 7 positions agree with TRBD1. There are 14 residues in the CDR3. V shed 4 bases, J shed 1 base, and the junction held 3 bases outside the gene matches. Germline CDR1 is MNHNS and CDR2 is SASEGT. The CDR3 nucleotides read TGTGCCAGCAGTGGCAGGGGGGCGAACACTGAAGCTTTCTTT. It specifies CASSGRGANTEAFF.

This clone was counted between two and nine times. The chain recombines TRBV30 with TRBJ1-1, with 11 bases fitting TRBD1. In germline, CDR1 is GTSNPN, CDR2 SVGIG (reference sequence). The CDR3 spans 14 residues. With 5 bases clipped from V and 10 bases from J, the junction kept 12 bases outside the gene matches. CDR3 sequence: CAWAGQGVRLGAFF. The CDR3 DNA sequence: TGTGCCTGGGCGGGACAGGGGGTTAGGTTGGGAGCTTTCTTT.

On this clone: At the DNA level, this CDR3 is encoded by other sequences in the same sample as well. The V call is TRBV18, the J call TRBJ2-7; D remains unclear. V was shortened by 2 bases and J by 2 bases, with 7 bases between the two germline ends. This CDR3 contains 13 residues. CDR1 and CDR2 from the germline V gene are KGHSH and LQKENI. CDR3 region: CASSPAAAYEQYF. The CDR3 coding sequence is TGTGCCAGCTCACCAGCGGCGGCCTACGAGCAGTACTTC.

As for this clone: Other DNA sequences in the same sample also yield this CDR3. This chain connects TRBV18 to TRBJ2-5; 7 bases line up with TRBD2. V dropped 0 bases and J dropped 5; count of bases not matched to a gene: 0. This CDR3 comprises 13 residues. Per germline, CDR1 KGHSH and CDR2 LQKENI. DNA of the CDR3: TGTGCCAGCTCACCACCGGGAGGGGAGACCCAGTACTTC. Translating gives CASSPPGGETQYF.

The chain uses TRBV9 and TRBJ1-1; 7 nucleotides align to TRBD1. In germline, CDR1 is SGDLS, CDR2 YYNGEE. V was pared by 3 bases and J by 2 bases, with 7 bases of the junction left unmatched. The length of the CDR3 is 15 residues. The CDR3, as DNA: TGTGCCAGCAGCGCCGGGACAGCAGTAAACACTGAAGCTTTCTTT. It codes for CASSAGTAVNTEAFF. Full variable domain (missing parts from reference TRBV9 and TRBJ1-1): DSGVTQTPKHLITATGQRVTLRCSPRSGDLSVYWYQQSLDQGLQFLIQYYNGEERAKGNILERFSAQQFPDLHSELNLSSLELGDSALYFCASSAGTAVNTEAFFGQGTRLTVV.

The chain employs TRBV7-3 and TRBJ2-3, with TRBD2 matching over 11 bases. This CDR3 has 18 residues. Trimming at V came to 0 bases and at J to 4 bases, leaving 9 bases not matched to a gene. Germline CDR1 reads SGHTA; CDR2 reads FQGTGA. This chain's CDR3 is CASSLTGATSGTPDTQYF. CDR3 DNA sequence: TGTGCCAGCAGCTTAACAGGGGCGACTAGCGGGACCCCAGATACGCAGTATTTT. Combining the CDR3 with reference TRBV7-3 and TRBJ2-3 gives the whole variable domain GAGVSQTPSNKVTEKGKYVELRCDPISGHTALYWYRQSLGQGPEFLIYFQGTGAADDSGLPNDRFFAVRPEGSVSTLKIQRTERGDSAVYLCASSLTGATSGTPDTQYFGPGTRLTVL.

The V call is TRBV28, the J call TRBJ1-2; tentative D call: TRBD1 (6 bases). Germline lookup yields CDR1 MDHEN and CDR2 SYDVKM. The CDR3 runs to 14 residues. V lost 6 bases and J 4 bases, leaving 15 bases between the germline ends. The CDR3, as DNA: TGTGCCAGCAGCCCGGGGGGGCACGGCTATGGCTACACCTTC. Protein: CASSPGGHGYGYTF.

The chain has TRBV6-6 and TRBJ2-2, with D possibly matching TRBD1 (5 bases). Per germline, CDR1 MNHNY and CDR2 SVGAGI (reference sequence). The CDR3 runs 12 residues. V gave up 7 bases and J gave up 4 bases, with 7 bases separating them. The CDR3, as DNA: TGTGCCAGCACCAGGGCCACCGGGGAGCTGTTTTTT. It specifies CASTRATGELFF.

In this sample, this clone turned up a few times. The V call is TRBV21-1, the J call TRBJ1-1; TRBD1, the table's D call, was not compared with the DNA. TRBV21-1 is shown as a pseudogene. The length of the CDR3 is 17 residues. CDR3 region: CASSKASGMGVDTEAFF. CDR3 coding DNA: TGTGCCAGCAGCAAAGCCTCAGGAATGGGTGTGGACACTGAAGCTTTCTTT.

This clone was seen a few times. V usage is TRBV5-6 and J usage is TRBJ2-1, with a weak D call TRBD2 (5 bases). The CDR3 extends over 13 amino acids. Per the germline V gene, CDR1 is SGHDT and CDR2 is YYEEEE. Trimming removed 4 bases from V and 6 bases from J, with 11 bases in between. The CDR3 DNA reads TGTGCCAGCAGCCGGGATGACCCCAATGAGCAGTTCTTC. Protein: CASSRDDPNEQFF.

This clone turned up a few times. The V gene is TRBV19, the J gene TRBJ2-2; 15 bases line up with TRBD2. The ends lost 4 bases at V and 6 bases at J; junction bases unmatched: 6. This CDR3 spans 17 amino acids. Germline-derived CDR1 and CDR2 are LNHDA and SQIVND (reference sequence). CDR3 sequence reads: CASSTGRTSGRAGELFF. In nucleotides, the CDR3 is TGTGCCAGTAGTACGGGCCGGACTAGCGGGAGGGCCGGGGAGCTGTTTTTT.

This clone has only a few counts. This rearrangement joins TRBV27 to TRBJ1-4, with TRBD1 identical over 7 bases. This CDR3 spans 19 amino acids. V gave up 2 bases and J gave up 8 bases; unmatched junction bases: 20. Germline V gives CDR1 MNHEY, CDR2 SMNVEV (reference sequence). CDR3 residues: CASSLGVRSRQGGREKLFF. The CDR3 DNA reads as TGTGCCAGCAGTTTAGGGGTCCGGTCCCGACAGGGCGGTAGGGAAAAACTGTTTTTT.

This rearrangement joins TRBV29-1 to TRBJ2-7; 9 bases are a match to TRBD2. The J segment lost 2 bases and the V segment lost 6 bases, leaving 5 bases of the junction unmatched. Germline loops: CDR1 SQVTM, CDR2 ANQGSEA. This CDR3 is built from 13 residues. The CDR3 DNA sequence: TGCAGCGTGCCCCTAGCGGGAACCTACGAGCAGTACTTC. Encoded protein: CSVPLAGTYEQYF.

J is TRBJ2-7 and V is TRBV21-1; the D segment call TRBD2 is taken from the table without a DNA check. TRBV21-1 is given as a pseudogene. The CDR3 has 17 amino acids. The CDR3 DNA is TGTGCCAGCAGCAATAGGGATTCCGGGACTAGCGTTTACGAGCAGTACTTC. Its translation is CASSNRDSGTSVYEQYF.

The genes are TRBV6-5 and TRBJ1-2, with D maybe TRBD1 (6 bases). CDR3 length: 15 amino acids. Germline CDR1 MNHEY, CDR2 SVGAGI. The V and J ends lost 6 bases and 0 bases respectively, with 14 bases between them. The CDR3 reads CASSQQGLANYGYTF. The CDR3, as DNA: TGTGCCAGCAGCCAACAGGGCTTAGCTAACTATGGCTACACCTTC.

The chain joins TRBV5-1 to TRBJ2-5, with 8 bases that match TRBD1. The CDR3 contains 14 residues. J gave up 5 bases and V 2 bases, and 5 bases lay outside the gene matches. Germline-derived CDR1 and CDR2 are SGHRS and YFSETQ. The CDR3 loop reads CASSFRGLGETQYF. Here the CDR3 DNA reads TGCGCCAGCAGCTTCAGGGGGCTGGGGGAGACCCAGTACTTC.

This clone was observed many times. The genes are TRBV30 and TRBJ2-4; maybe TRBD1 (6 bases). Germline V lookup: CDR1 GTSNPN, CDR2 SVGIG (reference sequence). Trimming took 4 bases from V and 4 from J, leaving 11 bases between them. The CDR3 length is 13 residues. The CDR3 here is CAWNRDTKNIQYF. The CDR3, as DNA: TGTGCCTGGAACCGGGACACGAAAAACATTCAGTACTTC.

This clone was seen more than once but under ten times. This chain links TRBV12-5 with TRBJ2-2, with 11 bases aligning to TRBD2. V dropped 1 base and J dropped 6; count of bases not matched to a gene: 7. Germline V gene sequence: CDR1 LGHNT, CDR2 FRNRAP. The CDR3 is made up of 17 amino acids. The DNA of the CDR3 is TGTGCTAGTGGTTTGGCCTGGGGACTAGCGGTCCCCGGGGAGCTGTTTTTT. Translated: CASGLAWGLAVPGELFF.

J is TRBJ2-1 and V is TRBV6-5, with D possibly TRBD1 on 5 matching bases. The CDR3 is 15 residues long. Germline V gene sequence: CDR1 MNHEY, CDR2 SVGAGI. V lost 5 bases to trimming and J lost 8 bases, with 19 bases between them. The CDR3 is CASSHRTTPVDEQFF. The CDR3 DNA follows: TGTGCCAGCAGTCACCGGACAACCCCGGTGGATGAGCAGTTCTTC.

The chain uses TRBV5-6 and TRBJ2-3, with 10 bases lining up with TRBD1. Germline CDR1 and CDR2: SGHDT and YYEEEE. V was clipped by 4 bases and J by 3 bases; unmatched bases: 5. The CDR3 consists of 15 residues. Here the CDR3 reads CASSARDRGTDTQYF. CDR3 DNA: TGTGCCAGCAGCGCCCGGGACAGGGGTACAGATACGCAGTATTTT.

This clone was found a few times. V usage is TRBV5-1 and J usage is TRBJ2-3, with a possible D match to TRBD1 (7 bases). There are 14 residues in the CDR3. Trimming pared 4 bases from V and 2 bases from J, leaving 11 bases between. CDR1 and CDR2 (germline): SGHRS, YFSETQ. The CDR3 reads CASSRGTDTDTQYF. CDR3 nucleotide sequence: TGCGCCAGCAGCCGCGGGACAGACACAGATACGCAGTATTTT.

CDR3 region: CASSPQDVDTQYF. As DNA, the CDR3 is TGTGCCAGTAGCCCCCAGGATGTAGATACGCAGTATTTT. This rearrangement joins TRBV19 to TRBJ2-3; D is uncertain. The V and J ends lost 6 bases and 5 bases respectively, with 12 bases between them. Germline CDR1 reads LNHDA; CDR2 reads SQIVND (reference sequence). The CDR3 spans 13 residues.

The chain joins TRBV23-1 to TRBJ2-6; TRBD1 aligns across 12 bases. TRBV23-1 is filed as an ORF, its function uncertain. The junction had 2 bases not matched to a gene; V was cut back by 0 bases and J by 2 bases. The CDR3 consists of 18 residues. Here the CDR3 reads CASSQSGTGGAGANVLTF. DNA of the CDR3: TGCGCCAGCAGTCAATCGGGGACAGGGGGCGCTGGGGCCAACGTCCTGACTTTC.

This chain links TRBV5-1 with TRBJ1-1; TRBD1 might be the D (5 bases). CDR3 length equals 13 residues. The V and J ends lost 4 bases and 1 base respectively, with 8 bases between them. Germline loops: CDR1 SGHRS, CDR2 YFSETQ. CDR3: CASSGRENTEAFF. Written as DNA, the CDR3 is TGCGCCAGCAGCGGCAGGGAGAACACTGAAGCTTTCTTT.

This clone was found a few times. The gene calls are TRBV27 and TRBJ2-1; 11 bases map to TRBD2. CDR3 length: 20 amino acids. V was clipped by 1 base and J by 6 bases; unmatched bases: 17. Germline CDR1 is MNHEY and CDR2 is SMNVEV (reference sequence). The DNA of the CDR3 is TGTGCCAGCAGTTTATTAACCGGGACTAGCGGTTACTCGGTGCGCAATGAGCAGTTCTTC. As protein: CASSLLTGTSGYSVRNEQFF.

The gene calls are TRBV4-3 and TRBJ1-2; D remains unclear. The CDR3 is made up of 13 amino acids. CDR1 and CDR2 (germline): LGHNA, YSLEER. The V end lost 2 bases, the J end lost 6 bases, and 10 bases lay between the germline ends. The CDR3 DNA reads as TGCGCCAGCAGCCAACTTATCCAGAATGGCTACACCTTC. Amino acids: CASSQLIQNGYTF.

This clone has more than one count but fewer than ten. The chain is built from TRBV6-1 and TRBJ1-5; D is perhaps TRBD1 (5 bases). V was cut by 4 bases and J by 7 bases, with 14 bases left in between. Germline values: CDR1 MNHNS, CDR2 SASEGT. CDR3 length: 14 residues. CDR3 nucleotides: TGTGCCAGCAGTGTCTCAGGGAAATGGCAGCCCCAGCATTTT. As protein: CASSVSGKWQPQHF.

This rearrangement joins TRBV2 to TRBJ2-5, with D hard to call. CDR3 length equals 14 residues. V shed 1 base and J shed 5 bases, with 11 bases lying between them. In germline, CDR1 is SNHLY, CDR2 FYNNEI. The DNA of the CDR3 is TGTGCCAGCAGTGAAGAATCCCAGAGGGAGACCCAGTACTTC. Translated: CASSEESQRETQYF. Full variable domain (outside the CDR3, taken from reference TRBV2 and TRBJ2-5): EPEVTQTPSHQVTQMGQEVILRCVPISNHLYFYWYRQILGQKVEFLVSFYNNEISEKSEIFDDQFSVERPDGSNFTLKIRSTKLEDSAMYFCASSEESQRETQYFGPGTRLLVL.

The table lists this clone with a few counts. The chain's CDR3 is CASSESSSGSGEQFF. In DNA, the CDR3 is TGCGCCAGCAGTGAGTCGAGTAGCGGGAGCGGGGAGCAGTTCTTC. This chain connects TRBV10-2 to TRBJ2-1; 9 bases match TRBD2. Looked up from germline, CDR1 is WSHSY and CDR2 is SAAADI. The CDR3 length is 15 residues. V lost 0 bases to trimming and J lost 10 bases; unmatched junction nucleotides: 7.

This chain joins TRBV2 and TRBJ2-1; 14 nucleotides match TRBD2. V lost 7 bases, J lost 9 bases, and 14 bases stayed unmatched. This CDR3 region has 17 residues. Germline CDR1 is SNHLY and CDR2 is FYNNEI. The CDR3 bases are TGTGCCAGCAATTCTGGGGTGGGACTAGCGGGAGAAGTTGAGCAGTTCTTC. It codes for CASNSGVGLAGEVEQFF.